Following are 32 T cell receptor beta chains from one sample sequenced in a study of blood T cell repertoires in COVID-19. The table came from immunoSEQ multiplex PCR; TCRdb's copy has only in-frame clones and leaves some out. Among 130,000 to 150,000 clones, around 87% were seen once, and the ten largest hold over 35%. Sequencing input: peripheral blood. These receptor sequences come from a man between 45 and 60 years old who had recovered from COVID-19.

The V call is TRBV5-4, the J call TRBJ2-1; 11 bases agree with TRBD1. V lost 4 bases and J lost 7; bases outside the gene matches: 7. The CDR3 spans 15 residues. Germline V gives CDR1 SGHNT, CDR2 YYREEE (reference sequence). CDR3: CASSQGQGGRNEQFF. In nucleotides, the CDR3 is TGTGCCAGCAGCCAGGGACAGGGGGGCAGGAATGAGCAGTTCTTC.

The gene calls are TRBV6-1 and TRBJ2-5; 13 bases map to TRBD2. The length of the CDR3 is 16 residues. Losses at the gene ends were 6 bases for V and 1 base for J; bases not matched to a gene: 5. CDR1 is MNHNS and CDR2 is SASEGT in the germline V gene. The CDR3 bases are TGTGCCAGCAGGGAACTAGCGGGGGGGGTCCAAGAGACCCAGTACTTC. Amino acid sequence: CASRELAGGVQETQYF.

The V call is TRBV7-9, the J call TRBJ2-1; no clear D gene. The CDR3 is made up of 13 amino acids. The germline CDR1 and CDR2 sequences are SEHNR and FQNEAQ (reference sequence). Trimming stripped 2 bases from V and 10 bases from J, with 12 bases between. The CDR3 protein is CASSLQSGWEQFF. In nucleotides, the CDR3 is TGTGCCAGCAGCTTACAATCTGGCTGGGAGCAGTTCTTC.

The gene calls are TRBV6-1 and TRBJ2-1; D may be TRBD2 (6 bases). The V gene lost 2 bases and the J gene lost 0 bases, with 11 bases spanning the gap. Germline lookup yields CDR1 MNHNS and CDR2 SASEGT. This CDR3 comprises 16 residues. The CDR3 is CASSELGLDSYNEQFF. CDR3 nucleotide sequence: TGTGCCAGCAGTGAACTGGGACTCGACTCCTACAATGAGCAGTTCTTC.

The chain has TRBV5-1 and TRBJ2-1; 12 bases match TRBD1. This CDR3 is 15 amino acids long. Germline loops: CDR1 SGHRS, CDR2 YFSETQ. The V gene end was trimmed by 0 bases and the J gene end by 10 bases; junction bases not matched to a gene: 5. The CDR3 nucleotides are TGCGCCAGCAGCTTGGAGGGACAGGGGGCAAGGGAGCAGTTCTTC. This codes for CASSLEGQGAREQFF.

J is TRBJ2-2 and V is TRBV9; 13 bases are shared with TRBD2. Germline V lookup: CDR1 SGDLS, CDR2 YYNGEE. After removal of 4 bases from V and 0 bases from J, the junction contained 9 bases not matched to a gene. The length of the CDR3 is 19 residues. This CDR3 is CASSPWGTSGETNTGELFF. CDR3 coding DNA: TGTGCCAGCAGCCCGTGGGGGACTAGCGGGGAAACGAACACCGGGGAGCTGTTTTTT.

The rearrangement uses TRBV4-3 and TRBJ2-4, with 7 bases matching TRBD1. Looked up from germline, CDR1 is LGHNA and CDR2 is YSLEER. The trim removed 0 bases at V and 11 bases at J, leaving 13 bases unmatched. This CDR3 spans 16 amino acids. The CDR3 DNA sequence: TGCGCCAGCAGCCAAGATTATTGGACAGGCGGTGGGGTTCAGTACTTC. This translates into CASSQDYWTGGGVQYF.

This clone was seen once. The CDR3 loop is CASSLVSGTSYEQYF. The CDR3 DNA is TGTGCCAGCAGCTTAGTCTCAGGAACCTCCTACGAGCAGTACTTC. The rearrangement uses TRBV11-2 and TRBJ2-7, with D unclear. V lost 1 base and J lost 0, with 10 bases in between. The CDR3 has 15 residues. Germline V gene data show CDR1 as SGHAT and CDR2 as FQNNGV.

The chain links TRBV9 to TRBJ2-5; TRBD1 is a possible D gene (7 bases). CDR1 SGDLS and CDR2 YYNGEE come from the germline V gene. The CDR3 sequence is 14 residues long. Trimming took off 0 bases at V and 7 bases at J, with 13 bases between the two ends. The CDR3 nucleotides are TGTGCCAGCAGCGTAGAGGGGGCCGGGGGGACCCAGTACTTC. This codes for CASSVEGAGGTQYF. The full variable domain, its missing parts supplied by reference TRBV9 and TRBJ2-5, is DSGVTQTPKHLITATGQRVTLRCSPRSGDLSVYWYQQSLDQGLQFLIQYYNGEERAKGNILERFSAQQFPDLHSELNLSSLELGDSALYFCASSVEGAGGTQYFGPGTRLLVL.

The chain recombines TRBV19 with TRBJ2-7, with 9 nucleotides matching TRBD1. This CDR3 is 14 amino acids long. Losses at the gene ends were 5 bases for V and 0 bases for J; bases not matched to a gene: 2. Germline lookup yields CDR1 LNHDA and CDR2 SQIVND (reference sequence). In nucleotides, the CDR3 is TGTGCCAGTAGTCGGACAGGGGCCTCCTACGAGCAGTACTTC. As protein: CASSRTGASYEQYF.

V usage is TRBV11-3 and J usage is TRBJ2-7, with D possibly being TRBD1 (5 bases). Trimming shortened V by 4 bases and J by 4 bases, and 17 bases separated the two germline ends. The CDR3 is made up of 15 amino acids. Germline V CDR1 and CDR2: SGHNT, YENEEA. Written as DNA, the CDR3 is TGTGCCAGCAGCTCAGGGTCGGGTATTTCGTACGAGCAGTACTTC. Translation gives CASSSGSGISYEQYF.

V gene TRBV2 combines with J gene TRBJ1-2; tentative D call: TRBD1 (5 bases). Trimming took off 2 bases at V and 7 bases at J, with 20 bases between the two ends. The germline gives CDR1 SNHLY, CDR2 FYNNEI. The CDR3 is 16 residues long. The DNA for the CDR3 is TGTGCCAGCAGTGAAATTATCAGGGATCCTGTGTCTGGCTACACCTTC. This codes for CASSEIIRDPVSGYTF.

The rearrangement joins TRBV9 to TRBJ2-2; no firm D call. Germline V lookup: CDR1 SGDLS, CDR2 YYNGEE. The CDR3 is 16 residues long. Trimming left V 2 bases short and J 3 bases short, with 14 bases between. For the CDR3, the DNA is TGTGCCAGCAGCGTTACAGCACAAACTGACACCGGGGAGCTGTTTTTT. Translated: CASSVTAQTDTGELFF.

This sequence joins TRBV9 and TRBJ1-1; 10 positions match TRBD1. Unmatched junction bases numbered 8, after V lost 4 bases and J lost 5 bases. Looked up from germline, CDR1 is SGDLS and CDR2 is YYNGEE. CDR3 length: 15 residues. The CDR3 sequence: CASSTRDRGRTEAFF. The CDR3 DNA reads as TGTGCCAGCAGCACCCGGGACAGGGGAAGGACTGAAGCTTTCTTT.

The table lists this clone with a few counts. The chain has TRBV11-3 and TRBJ2-7; tentative D call: TRBD2 (6 bases). The CDR3 loop spans 13 amino acids. Germline CDR1 is SGHNT and CDR2 is YENEEA. Trimming removed 4 bases from V and 6 bases from J, with 13 bases in between. The CDR3 reads CASSSPAGSEQYF. CDR3 in DNA: TGTGCCAGCAGCTCCCCCGCGGGGAGCGAGCAGTACTTC.

Here the CDR3 DNA reads TGTGCCAGCAGCTCAGGTTATTACGGGGGCACTGAAGCTTTCTTT. Translated: CASSSGYYGGTEAFF. The J gene is TRBJ1-1, the V gene TRBV11-2, with a tentative D call TRBD1 (5 bases). The V end lost 4 bases, the J end lost 4 bases, and 16 bases lay between the germline ends. CDR3 size: 15 residues. Germline CDR1 reads SGHAT; CDR2 reads FQNNGV.

The chain recombines TRBV5-1 with TRBJ1-6; a possible D gene is TRBD1 (5 bases). This CDR3 is 15 amino acids long. CDR1 and CDR2 (germline): SGHRS, YFSETQ. V was clipped by 6 bases and J by 7 bases, with 17 bases between them. The CDR3 loop reads CASMIDQGPNSPLHF. Written as DNA, the CDR3 is TGCGCCAGCATGATCGATCAGGGCCCAAATTCACCCCTCCACTTT. Complete variable domain (other parts from reference TRBV5-1 and TRBJ1-6): KAGVTQTPRYLIKTRGQQVTLSCSPISGHRSVSWYQQTPGQGLQFLFEYFSETQRNKGNFPGRFSGRQFSNSRSEMNVSTLELGDSALYLCASMIDQGPNSPLHFGNGTRLTVT.

The gene calls are TRBV27 and TRBJ1-5; 11 bases are shared with TRBD1. Unmatched junction bases numbered 1, after V lost 3 bases and J lost 6 bases. The germline CDR1 and CDR2 sequences are MNHEY and SMNVEV (reference sequence). There are 14 residues in the CDR3. The chain's CDR3 is CASSLDRGRQPQHF. In DNA form, the CDR3 reads TGTGCCAGCAGTTTGGACAGGGGGCGTCAGCCCCAGCATTTT.

The J gene is TRBJ2-5, the V gene TRBV5-1, with 8 bases matching TRBD1. The CDR3 has 14 amino acids. Germline V gene lookup returns CDR1 SGHRS and CDR2 YFSETQ. V lost 4 bases to trimming and J lost 1 base; unmatched junction nucleotides: 3. CDR3 sequence: CASSRDRSQETQYF. The CDR3 nucleotides are TGCGCCAGCAGCCGGGACAGGAGCCAAGAGACCCAGTACTTC. Based on the CDR3 plus reference TRBV5-1 and TRBJ2-5, the full variable domain is KAGVTQTPRYLIKTRGQQVTLSCSPISGHRSVSWYQQTPGQGLQFLFEYFSETQRNKGNFPGRFSGRQFSNSRSEMNVSTLELGDSALYLCASSRDRSQETQYFGPGTRLLVL.

The chain uses TRBV30 and TRBJ1-2; 10 positions agree with TRBD1. The CDR3 consists of 14 residues. With 0 bases clipped from V and 5 bases from J, the junction kept 3 bases outside the gene matches. Per germline, CDR1 GTSNPN and CDR2 SVGIG (reference sequence). In DNA, the CDR3 is TGTGCCTGGAGTGTAAAGGGACAGGGGTATGGCTACACCTTC. This encodes CAWSVKGQGYGYTF. Full variable domain (rest looked up from reference TRBV30 and TRBJ1-2): SQTIHQWPATLVQPVGSPLSLECTVEGTSNPNLYWYRQAAGRGLQLLFYSVGIGQISSEVPQNLSASRPQDRQFILSSKKLLLSDSGFYLCAWSVKGQGYGYTFGSGTRLTVV.

The V and J genes are TRBV30 and TRBJ2-1, with D unclear. The germline gives CDR1 GTSNPN, CDR2 SVGIG (reference sequence). V lost 2 bases and J 3 bases, leaving 5 bases between the germline ends. The CDR3 contains 12 residues. The chain's CDR3 is CAWSPNYNEQFF. The CDR3 DNA reads TGTGCCTGGAGTCCCAACTACAATGAGCAGTTCTTC.

The V gene is TRBV3-1 (or the pseudogene TRBV3-2), the J gene TRBJ2-5; 10 bases are a match to TRBD1. With 1 base clipped from V and 7 bases from J, the junction kept 12 bases outside the gene matches. Germline CDR1 is LGHDT and CDR2 is YNNKEL (reference sequence). The length of the CDR3 is 17 residues. CDR3 in DNA: TGTGCCAGCAGCCAAGCGCCCCCGGGACAGGGGTTTGTGACCCAGTACTTC. Amino acids: CASSQAPPGQGFVTQYF.

The V call is TRBV29-1, the J call TRBJ2-1; D call uncertain. V lost 3 bases, J lost 4 bases, and 13 bases lay in between. The CDR3 loop spans 14 amino acids. The germline gives CDR1 SQVTM, CDR2 ANQGSEA. The CDR3 loop reads CSVDSVLIYNEQFF. Here the CDR3 DNA reads TGCAGCGTTGATTCGGTACTGATATACAATGAGCAGTTCTTC.

The chain combines TRBV5-4 with TRBJ2-5; D ambiguous. CDR3 length: 15 residues. Trimming removed 4 bases from V and 0 bases from J, with 13 bases in between. CDR1 SGHNT and CDR2 YYREEE come from the germline V gene (reference sequence). The CDR3 nucleotides are TGTGCCAGCAGCCCACTGCCTACAGACCAAGAGACCCAGTACTTC. Protein product: CASSPLPTDQETQYF.

The V and J genes are TRBV4-3 and TRBJ1-1, with D tentatively TRBD1 (6 bases). Germline CDR1 is LGHNA and CDR2 is YSLEER. The CDR3 has 15 amino acids. V was shortened by 1 base and J by 0 bases, with 9 bases between the two germline ends. Here the CDR3 reads CASSQVSGVNTEAFF. As DNA, the CDR3 is TGCGCCAGCAGCCAAGTCTCAGGGGTGAACACTGAAGCTTTCTTT.

V is TRBV9 and J is TRBJ2-3; 10 nucleotides match TRBD2. CDR3 length equals 17 residues. Per germline, CDR1 SGDLS and CDR2 YYNGEE. V lost 4 bases to trimming and J lost 0 bases; unmatched junction nucleotides: 8. CDR3 DNA: TGTGCCAGCAGCCTAGACCTACTAGCGGGAAGCACAGATACGCAGTATTTT. Translated, it gives CASSLDLLAGSTDTQYF.

The chain carries TRBV5-1 and TRBJ1-4; possibly TRBD1 for D (5 bases). Between the trimmed V and J ends, which lost 0 bases and 2 bases, there was a span of 11 bases. Germline V lookup: CDR1 SGHRS, CDR2 YFSETQ. The CDR3 totals 16 residues. The CDR3 sequence: CASSLDGGATNEKLFF. The CDR3 nucleotides read TGCGCCAGCAGCTTGGACGGTGGGGCGACTAATGAAAAACTGTTTTTT.

The rearrangement links TRBV4-3 to TRBJ2-7; D gene unclear. This CDR3 contains 15 residues. Trimming left V 0 bases short and J 0 bases short, with 9 bases between. Germline values: CDR1 LGHNA, CDR2 YSLEER. The CDR3 nucleotides are TGCGCCAGCAGCCAAGAAGACAAGAGCTCCTACGAGCAGTACTTC. It codes for CASSQEDKSSYEQYF.

The chain uses TRBV5-1 and TRBJ2-5, with a weak D call TRBD2 (6 bases). The germline V gene has CDR1 SGHRS and CDR2 YFSETQ. The V end lost 5 bases, the J end lost 3 bases, and 17 bases lay between the germline ends. This CDR3 is 15 amino acids long. In DNA, the CDR3 is TGCGCCAGCAGACCGGCGGGGACTGGAAAAGAGACCCAGTACTTC. Translation: CASRPAGTGKETQYF. Using reference TRBV5-1 and TRBJ2-5 for the parts outside the CDR3, the full variable domain is KAGVTQTPRYLIKTRGQQVTLSCSPISGHRSVSWYQQTPGQGLQFLFEYFSETQRNKGNFPGRFSGRQFSNSRSEMNVSTLELGDSALYLCASRPAGTGKETQYFGPGTRLLVL.

This clone was observed once. In DNA form, the CDR3 reads TGTGCCAGCAGCTTGGGGCACAATTCTTTAGCTTTCTTT. Its protein is CASSLGHNSLAFF. V gene TRBV7-9 combines with J gene TRBJ1-1; the D gene is possibly TRBD1 (5 bases). The V gene lost 3 bases and the J gene lost 10 bases, with 15 bases spanning the gap. The CDR3 covers 13 residues. Germline V gene sequence: CDR1 SEHNR, CDR2 FQNEAQ (reference sequence).

V gene TRBV2 combines with J gene TRBJ2-7; 7 bases match TRBD1. Germline CDR1 reads SNHLY; CDR2 reads FYNNEI. The CDR3 is 14 residues long. The trim removed 7 bases at V and 4 bases at J, leaving 10 bases unmatched. CDR3 sequence (DNA): TGTGCCAGCAAATCGGCCAGGGGGTGGTACGAGCAGTACTTC. Translating it yields CASKSARGWYEQYF.

V gene TRBV18 combines with J gene TRBJ1-1; the match to TRBD1 covers 9 bases. The germline gives CDR1 KGHSH, CDR2 LQKENI. After removal of 5 bases from V and 5 bases from J, the junction contained 12 bases not matched to a gene. The CDR3 consists of 16 residues. The chain's CDR3 is CASSSVPGQGGTEAFF. For the CDR3, the DNA is TGTGCCAGCTCATCGGTCCCGGGACAGGGTGGGACTGAAGCTTTCTTT.